This TCR beta chain was profiled in a study of early T cells in non-severe SARS-CoV-2 infection. Overall study: Unsorted whole blood bulk RNA was sequenced, with unpaired chains. Study results and limitations: A preference for anti-spike CD8 responses marked VDJdb matching, which missed private and CD4 specificities.

Molecules of cDNA were individually given unique molecular identifiers that were attached to them. TCRdb passed the 5' RACE reads through MiXCR, listing each CDR3 protein once. The sample includes 50,000 to 60,000 distinct CDR3 sequences, approximately 11% of them seen just once. This clonotype was seen repeatedly, ten times or more. What it binds is unknown. Germline values: CDR1 LNHNV, CDR2 YYDKDF (reference sequence). This CDR3 spans 16 amino acids. V lost 3 bases to trimming and J lost 4 bases, with 13 bases between them. Sample: whole blood. This sequence was found in an adult who was a healthcare worker with PCR-confirmed SARS-CoV-2 infection or an uninfected control (not recorded which). The chain couples TRBV15 to TRBJ2-6, with a weak D call TRBD1 (6 bases). The chain's CDR3 is CATSSENRAGANVLTF. The CDR3 nucleotides read TGTGCCACCAGCAGTGAAAACAGGGCCGGGGCCAACGTCCTGACTTTC.